This T cell receptor beta chain appears in the sequencing data of a study of blood T cell repertoires in COVID-19. Study summary: The samples span acute and convalescent COVID-19 from the United States, Italy and Spain. The analysed material was cDNA or gDNA that came from T cells, B-cell-depleted T cells, or PBMCs.

V was clipped by 1 base and J by 4 bases; unmatched bases: 8. Germline-derived CDR1 and CDR2 are SGDLS and YYNGEE. This CDR3 comprises 16 residues. Original data processing: The authors estimated nucleated cell counts from reference gene primer amplification. Sequenced by immunoSEQ multiplex PCR; TCRdb stores in-frame clones only, minus some. The V and J calls and clone size come from that table; D and trimming were worked out from the DNA. This repertoire shows hundreds of thousands of clones, 65% to 90% found once; its top ten account for around 7.2%. Only a few counts were recorded for this clone. The specimen was peripheral blood. The sequence was obtained from a human donor in a cohort sampled during active COVID-19. The V and J genes are TRBV9 and TRBJ1-3, with 7 bases that match TRBD1. The CDR3 DNA is TGTGCCAGCAGCGTACGAACAGGGGCGCTCGGAAACACCATATATTTT. Its protein is CASSVRTGALGNTIYF.